Following are 17 T cell receptor beta chains from one sample sequenced in a study of shared T cell receptors in the human thymus. Repertoires were generated with immunoSEQ multiplex PCR, while TCRdb's copy carries only in-frame clones and drops some. This sample has approximately 580,000 clones, with around three quarters found just once. The data also belong to a second study, concerning human thymus T cells.

Input material: thymocytes. The receptors shown here come from a boy in the first two years of life with a congenital heart defect.

In its sample, this clone was seen once. The J gene is TRBJ1-5, the V gene TRBV4-3; no clear D gene. Trimming removed 0 bases from V and 7 bases from J, with 13 bases in between. This CDR3 contains 15 residues. Germline V lookup: CDR1 LGHNA, CDR2 YSLEER. The CDR3 region is CASSQERTAKQPQHF. For the CDR3, the DNA is TGCGCCAGCAGCCAAGAAAGGACTGCCAAGCAGCCCCAGCATTTT.

The chain uses TRBV4-3 and TRBJ2-1; 12 bases align to TRBD2. With 4 bases clipped from V and 7 bases from J, the junction kept 11 bases outside the gene matches. This CDR3 has 17 residues. CDR1 is LGHNA and CDR2 is YSLEER in the germline V gene. CDR3 sequence reads: CASSRSWTSGIVNEQFF. The DNA of the CDR3 is TGCGCCAGCAGCCGGTCCTGGACTAGCGGGATAGTAAATGAGCAGTTCTTC.

This clone came up a few times. The chain has TRBV11-3 and TRBJ2-7; D perhaps matches TRBD2 (6 bases). Germline-derived CDR1 and CDR2 are SGHNT and YENEEA. V was pared by 2 bases and J by 2 bases, with 22 bases between. The CDR3 totals 18 residues. The CDR3 is CASSLSRLGGAGPYEQYF. The CDR3 coding sequence is TGTGCCAGCAGCTTAAGTCGTCTTGGCGGGGCTGGGCCCTACGAGCAGTACTTC.

The chain carries TRBV30 and TRBJ1-1; 7 nucleotides agree with TRBD1. This CDR3 region has 14 residues. Germline V gene data show CDR1 as GTSNPN and CDR2 as SVGIG (reference sequence). Germline trimming cut 0 bases from V and 1 base from J; bases unmatched to any gene: 2. DNA of the CDR3: TGTGCCTGGAGTGTGGACAGGTCGAACACTGAAGCTTTCTTT. Protein sequence: CAWSVDRSNTEAFF.

The gene calls are TRBV5-1 and TRBJ2-7; no reliable D call. Looked up from germline, CDR1 is SGHRS and CDR2 is YFSETQ. The CDR3 sequence is 18 residues long. V was trimmed by 5 bases and J by 8 bases, leaving 32 bases between them. The CDR3 protein is CASSKVGGNTVGGVQQYF. In DNA, the CDR3 is TGCGCCAGCAGTAAAGTGGGTGGAAATACTGTAGGCGGAGTGCAGCAGTACTTC. The entire variable domain, with the rest obtained from reference TRBV5-1 and TRBJ2-7, is as follows: KAGVTQTPRYLIKTRGQQVTLSCSPISGHRSVSWYQQTPGQGLQFLFEYFSETQRNKGNFPGRFSGRQFSNSRSEMNVSTLELGDSALYLCASSKVGGNTVGGVQQYFGPGTRLTVT.

As regards this clone: Other DNA sequences in this sample translate to the same CDR3. The V gene is TRBV27, the J gene TRBJ2-7; 9 nucleotides align to TRBD1. The CDR3 is 15 residues long. Looked up from germline, CDR1 is MNHEY and CDR2 is SMNVEV (reference sequence). J was trimmed by 0 bases and V by 5 bases; bases with no gene match: 5. As DNA, the CDR3 is TGTGCCAGCAGTCGAGGACAGGGGAGCTCCTACGAGCAGTACTTC. Translating gives CASSRGQGSSYEQYF.

This chain connects TRBV30 to TRBJ1-1; possible D gene TRBD1, 5 bases. The CDR3 covers 15 residues. The V end lost 0 bases, the J end lost 3 bases, and 14 bases lay between the germline ends. Germline loops: CDR1 GTSNPN, CDR2 SVGIG (reference sequence). CDR3 DNA sequence: TGTGCCTGGAGTGTACTCCCAGGGCCTGACACTGAAGCTTTCTTT. This sequence encodes CAWSVLPGPDTEAFF. Combining the CDR3 with reference TRBV30 and TRBJ1-1 gives the whole variable domain SQTIHQWPATLVQPVGSPLSLECTVEGTSNPNLYWYRQAAGRGLQLLFYSVGIGQISSEVPQNLSASRPQDRQFILSSKKLLLSDSGFYLCAWSVLPGPDTEAFFGQGTRLTVV.

This chain joins TRBV19 and TRBJ2-7, with D perhaps TRBD1 (6 bases). Germline V gene sequence: CDR1 LNHDA, CDR2 SQIVND (reference sequence). There are 16 residues in the CDR3. The germline V and J ends were trimmed by 1 base and 0 bases, with 13 bases remaining between them. The CDR3 sequence is CASSIAGTLFSYEQYF. The DNA of the CDR3 is TGTGCCAGTAGTATAGCCGGGACACTCTTCTCCTACGAGCAGTACTTC.

This clone was seen a handful of times. The genes are TRBV15 and TRBJ1-5; 9 bases align to TRBD1. Germline loops: CDR1 LNHNV, CDR2 YYDKDF (reference sequence). The trim removed 0 bases at V and 11 bases at J, leaving 11 bases unmatched. The CDR3 runs to 16 residues. CDR3 sequence reads: CATSREGTGPVRSQHF. The CDR3 nucleotides are TGTGCCACCAGCAGAGAAGGGACAGGGCCGGTTCGATCCCAGCATTTT.

The V and J genes are TRBV23-1 and TRBJ1-5; tentatively, D is TRBD1 (5 bases). TRBV23-1 is annotated as an ORF whose role is uncertain. Trimming took off 3 bases at V and 3 bases at J, with 12 bases between the two ends. This CDR3 comprises 15 residues. As DNA, the CDR3 is TGCGCCAGCAGTCACAACGACAGCCTCAATCAGCCCCAGCATTTT. Amino acid sequence: CASSHNDSLNQPQHF.

This clone was picked up a small number of times. The chain is built from TRBV4-2 and TRBJ2-7; 13 bases match TRBD2. The CDR3 covers 22 residues. CDR1 and CDR2 (germline): LGHNA, YNFKEQ. J gave up 1 base and V 1 base, and 19 bases lay outside the gene matches. The CDR3 bases are TGTGCCAGCAGCCAAGTAGAGGTTGGGGGGGGACTAGCGGGATCTGGGTCCTACGAGCAGTACTTC. Translating it yields CASSQVEVGGGLAGSGSYEQYF.

The chain combines TRBV7-2 with TRBJ2-7; 9 positions match TRBD2. J gave up 4 bases and V 4 bases, and 11 bases lay outside the gene matches. Per germline, CDR1 SGHTA and CDR2 FQGNSA. The CDR3 is 16 residues long. CDR3 in amino acids: CASSWWGIAGVYEQYF. In DNA form, the CDR3 reads TGTGCCAGCAGCTGGTGGGGGATAGCGGGAGTGTACGAGCAGTACTTC. The full variable domain, rest sourced from reference TRBV7-2 and TRBJ2-7, is GAGVSQSPSNKVTEKGKDVELRCDPISGHTALYWYRQSLGQGLEFLIYFQGNSAPDKSGLPSDRFSAERTGGSVSTLTIQRTQQEDSAVYLCASSWWGIAGVYEQYFGPGTRLTVT.

This clone was counted once. The chain has TRBV9 and TRBJ2-3; 16 nucleotides line up with TRBD2. V shed 2 bases, J shed 4 bases, and the junction held 19 bases outside the gene matches. CDR1 is SGDLS and CDR2 is YYNGEE in the germline V gene. CDR3 length equals 22 residues. Written as DNA, the CDR3 is TGTGCCAGCAGCGTGGCCACCGGACCGGGACTAGCGGGAGGGACGTATCCAGATACGCAGTATTTT. Amino acids: CASSVATGPGLAGGTYPDTQYF.

The chain recombines TRBV29-1 with TRBJ1-4, with TRBD1 as a possible D gene (6 bases). Trimming shortened V by 7 bases and J by 2 bases, and 11 bases separated the two germline ends. This CDR3 has 13 amino acids. Germline lookup yields CDR1 SQVTM and CDR2 ANQGSEA. The CDR3 reads CSAKRGTNEKLFF. In DNA, the CDR3 is TGCAGCGCTAAAAGGGGGACTAATGAAAAACTGTTTTTT.

V is TRBV28 and J is TRBJ2-7; 11 bases are a match to TRBD1. Per germline, CDR1 MDHEN and CDR2 SYDVKM. The CDR3 has 16 residues. V gave up 7 bases and J gave up 1 base; unmatched junction bases: 9. The CDR3, as DNA: TGTGCCAGCAACTTTCCCGGGACAGGGGGATCCTACGAGCAGTACTTC. This encodes CASNFPGTGGSYEQYF.

The DNA of the CDR3 is TGTGCCAGCAGTCCGACAGGGAAGGACTACGAGCAGTACTTC. Its translation is CASSPTGKDYEQYF. This chain joins TRBV28 and TRBJ2-7, with 7 bases fitting TRBD1. Unmatched junction bases numbered 7, after V lost 5 bases and J lost 3 bases. Germline V gene sequence: CDR1 MDHEN, CDR2 SYDVKM. The CDR3 loop spans 14 amino acids.

The rearrangement joins TRBV7-3 to TRBJ2-5, with D maybe TRBD1 (5 bases). V dropped 2 bases and J dropped 2 bases, with 6 bases sitting between them. Germline V gene data show CDR1 as SGHTA and CDR2 as FQGTGA. This CDR3 has 13 amino acids. The CDR3 loop reads CASSLQGQETQYF. The CDR3 DNA reads as TGTGCCAGCAGCTTACAGGGACAAGAGACCCAGTACTTC.